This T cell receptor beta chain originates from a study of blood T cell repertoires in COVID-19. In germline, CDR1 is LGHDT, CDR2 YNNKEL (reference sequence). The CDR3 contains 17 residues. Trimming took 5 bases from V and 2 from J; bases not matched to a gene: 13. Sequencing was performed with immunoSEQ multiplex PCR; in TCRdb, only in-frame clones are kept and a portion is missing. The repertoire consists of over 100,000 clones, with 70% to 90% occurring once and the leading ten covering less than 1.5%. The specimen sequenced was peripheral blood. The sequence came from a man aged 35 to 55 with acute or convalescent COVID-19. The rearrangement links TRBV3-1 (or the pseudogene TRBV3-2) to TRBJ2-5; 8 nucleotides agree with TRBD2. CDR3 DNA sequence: TGTGCCAGCAGCAACATAGCGGGGACGTCCCATCAAGAGACCCAGTACTTC. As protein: CASSNIAGTSHQETQYF.